The 9 T cell receptor beta chains below were found in one sample sequenced in a study of cytomegalovirus exposure and HLA in healthy donors. PCR involved 60 Vbeta and 13 Jbeta primers. Clones were read by immunoSEQ multiplex PCR, and TCRdb kept only the in-frame ones, dropping some. The listing contains around 52,000 clones. Material for sequencing was PBMCs. These receptors were collected from a woman between 45 and 60 years old in good health and CMV-seropositive.

This sequence joins TRBV30 and TRBJ2-1; unclear D gene. V gave up 1 base and J gave up 0 bases, with 10 bases separating them. Germline V gives CDR1 GTSNPN, CDR2 SVGIG (reference sequence). The CDR3 runs 15 residues. The CDR3 DNA sequence: TGTGCCTGGAGTGATCTTTGGAGCTCCTACAATGAGCAGTTCTTC. Translated, it gives CAWSDLWSSYNEQFF.

This chain links TRBV27 with TRBJ2-3, with 14 bases that match TRBD2. The trim removed 5 bases at V and 3 bases at J, leaving 1 base unmatched. This CDR3 comprises 15 residues. CDR1 is MNHEY, CDR2 SMNVEV, per germline (reference sequence). DNA for the CDR3: TGTGCCAGCAGTCGGACTAGCGGGAGGACAGATACGCAGTATTTT. It encodes CASSRTSGRTDTQYF.

In DNA, the CDR3 is TGCAGCTCGTGGGGGGGGCCGGGGACAGATACGCAGTATTTT. Protein: CSSWGGPGTDTQYF. The chain joins TRBV29-1 to TRBJ2-3, with a tentative D call TRBD2 (7 bases). The CDR3 runs 14 residues. The V gene's germline CDR1 is SQVTM and CDR2 ANQGSEA. V lost 8 bases to trimming and J lost 3 bases, with 18 bases between them.

The rearrangement uses TRBV19 and TRBJ2-4, with 9 bases that match TRBD2. Germline loops: CDR1 LNHDA, CDR2 SQIVND (reference sequence). There are 15 residues in the CDR3. J lost 11 bases, V lost 2 bases, and 10 bases had no gene match. The CDR3: CASSILAGGPGVQYF. In DNA form, the CDR3 reads TGTGCCAGTAGTATACTCGCGGGAGGGCCGGGGGTTCAGTACTTC.

The V gene is TRBV15, the J gene TRBJ1-2; 8 positions agree with TRBD1. Germline V gene lookup returns CDR1 LNHNV and CDR2 YYDKDF (reference sequence). The CDR3 sequence is 19 residues long. Trimming removed 0 bases from V and 3 bases from J; junction bases left unmatched: 15. The CDR3, as DNA: TGTGCCACCAGCAGAGACGAGCCCCAGGACAGGGCGATATACTATGGCTACACCTTC. Encoded protein: CATSRDEPQDRAIYYGYTF.

The chain links TRBV5-1 to TRBJ1-1; no clear D. This CDR3 region has 15 residues. Germline V CDR1 and CDR2: SGHRS, YFSETQ. Trimming left V 0 bases short and J 2 bases short, with 11 bases between. CDR3 region: CASSLEMGPNTEAFF. In DNA, the CDR3 is TGCGCCAGCAGCTTGGAAATGGGCCCTAACACTGAAGCTTTCTTT.

The chain joins TRBV9 to TRBJ2-5; the D gene is possibly TRBD1 (6 bases). CDR1 and CDR2 from the germline V gene are SGDLS and YYNGEE. The CDR3 contains 17 residues. V lost 3 bases and J lost 1, with 19 bases in between. CDR3 residues: CASSDGDNWGLQETQYF. The CDR3 region has the DNA TGTGCCAGCAGCGATGGGGACAACTGGGGGCTCCAAGAGACCCAGTACTTC.

The CDR3 loop reads CASSLAAGWDNEQFF. CDR3 nucleotide sequence: TGTGCCAGCAGCTTGGCGGCGGGCTGGGACAATGAGCAGTTCTTC. The V call is TRBV5-4, the J call TRBJ2-1, with TRBD2 as a possible D gene (5 bases). Germline CDR1 SGHNT, CDR2 YYREEE (reference sequence). The CDR3 has 15 residues. Trimming took off 0 bases at V and 5 bases at J, with 12 bases between the two ends.

The chain has TRBV7-2 and TRBJ2-7, with 7 bases that match TRBD1. J lost 3 bases, V lost 5 bases, and 4 bases had no gene match. From germline, CDR1 is SGHTA and CDR2 FQGNSA. The CDR3 extends over 13 amino acids. CDR3 nucleotides: TGTGCCAGCAGCCAGAACAGGGGCTACGAGCAGTACTTC. Translating gives CASSQNRGYEQYF.